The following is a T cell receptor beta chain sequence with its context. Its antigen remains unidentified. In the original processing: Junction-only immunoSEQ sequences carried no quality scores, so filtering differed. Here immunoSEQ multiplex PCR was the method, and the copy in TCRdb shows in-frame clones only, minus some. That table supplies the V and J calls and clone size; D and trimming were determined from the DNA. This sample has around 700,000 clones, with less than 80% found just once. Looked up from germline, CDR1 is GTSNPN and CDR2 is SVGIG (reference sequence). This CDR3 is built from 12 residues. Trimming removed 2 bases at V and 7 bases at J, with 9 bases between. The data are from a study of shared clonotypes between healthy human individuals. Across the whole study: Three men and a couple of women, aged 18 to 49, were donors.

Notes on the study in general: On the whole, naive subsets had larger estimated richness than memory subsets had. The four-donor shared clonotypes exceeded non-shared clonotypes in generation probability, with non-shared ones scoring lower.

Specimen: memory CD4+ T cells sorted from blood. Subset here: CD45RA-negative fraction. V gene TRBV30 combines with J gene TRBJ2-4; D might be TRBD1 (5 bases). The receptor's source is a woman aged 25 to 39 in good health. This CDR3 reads CAWSRGSNIQYF. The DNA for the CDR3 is TGTGCCTGGAGTAGGGGAAGTAACATTCAGTACTTC. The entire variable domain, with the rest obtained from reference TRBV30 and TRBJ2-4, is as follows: SQTIHQWPATLVQPVGSPLSLECTVEGTSNPNLYWYRQAAGRGLQLLFYSVGIGQISSEVPQNLSASRPQDRQFILSSKKLLLSDSGFYLCAWSRGSNIQYFGAGTRLSVL.